What follows are 8 T cell receptor beta chains derived from one specimen sequenced in a study of shared clonotypes between healthy human individuals. Terminally differentiated effector memory CD45RA+ cells were left out of the naive CD8 fraction, which was CD45RO-negative and positively selected for CCR7. TCRdb's copy holds only in-frame clones and misses some; the assay was immunoSEQ multiplex PCR. The top ten hold 0.9% to 1.4% of the sample, which has more than 2 million clones, about 95% seen once. Sequencing used naive CD8+ T cells sorted from blood. The receptors come from a man in his late teens or twenties in good health.

CDR3 coding DNA: TGTGCTAGTGGTCAGCGGACTAGCGGGAGTTGGGACAATGAGCAGTTCTTC. It yields the protein CASGQRTSGSWDNEQFF. The V call is TRBV12-5, the J call TRBJ2-1; TRBD2 agrees at 13 bases. V was pared by 5 bases and J by 5 bases, with 9 bases of the junction left unmatched. CDR3 length: 17 amino acids. Germline lookup yields CDR1 LGHNT and CDR2 FRNRAP.

The rearrangement links TRBV4-1 to TRBJ1-6; D not certain. This CDR3 comprises 16 residues. CDR1 is MGHRA, CDR2 YSYEKL, per germline. The germline V and J ends were trimmed by 0 bases and 7 bases, with 13 bases remaining between them. CDR3 sequence: CASSQDQGGINSPLHF. The CDR3 DNA reads as TGCGCCAGCAGCCAAGATCAAGGAGGGATCAATTCACCCCTCCACTTT.

As regards this clone: The identical CDR3 is also encoded by other nucleotide sequences in the sample. In DNA form, the CDR3 reads TGTGCCAGCAGTTTCGGGACTAGCGGATACGAGCAGTACTTC. It translates to CASSFGTSGYEQYF. This rearrangement joins TRBV27 to TRBJ2-7, with 11 bases lining up with TRBD2. The CDR3 loop spans 14 amino acids. Per germline, CDR1 MNHEY and CDR2 SMNVEV (reference sequence). J was trimmed by 4 bases and V by 3 bases; bases with no gene match: 2.

The sample holds one count of this clone. The genes are TRBV10-3 and TRBJ2-3; D ambiguous. This CDR3 contains 14 residues. CDR1 is ENHRY, CDR2 SYGVKD, per germline. V was clipped by 2 bases and J by 6 bases, with 12 bases between them. The CDR3 sequence: CAISEAQNTDTQYF. As DNA, the CDR3 is TGTGCCATCAGTGAGGCTCAGAACACCGATACGCAGTATTTT.

The rearrangement joins TRBV27 to TRBJ2-7; the match to TRBD2 covers 10 bases. The germline V gene has CDR1 MNHEY and CDR2 SMNVEV (reference sequence). V lost 6 bases and J lost 6; bases outside the gene matches: 14. This CDR3 region has 16 residues. CDR3 DNA sequence: TGTGCCAGCAGCCAGATAGCGGGAGGACCCTCGGTCGAGCAGTACTTC. Its translation: CASSQIAGGPSVEQYF.

V is TRBV5-6 and J is TRBJ1-2, with D uncertain. The CDR3 spans 13 residues. CDR1 SGHDT and CDR2 YYEEEE come from the germline V gene. V lost 4 bases, J lost 6 bases, and 13 bases lay in between. The CDR3: CASSPHFSDGYTF. CDR3 sequence (DNA): TGTGCCAGCAGCCCACATTTTAGTGATGGCTACACCTTC.

This chain links TRBV11-2 with TRBJ2-7; D may match TRBD1 or TRBD2 (5 bases each). This CDR3 is built from 17 residues. The ends were cut back, 1 base at V and 3 bases at J, with 19 bases in the middle. The V gene's germline CDR1 is SGHAT and CDR2 FQNNGV. The CDR3 protein is CASSLVVPGAALYEQYF. CDR3 in DNA: TGTGCCAGCAGCTTAGTGGTTCCCGGGGCAGCCCTCTACGAGCAGTACTTC.

The rearrangement links TRBV14 to TRBJ2-3; D call uncertain. Germline CDR1 and CDR2: SGHDN and FVKESK. V was clipped by 4 bases and J by 9 bases, with 23 bases between them. The CDR3 spans 16 residues. The CDR3 reads CASSPLGPRAAETQYF. The CDR3 DNA reads TGTGCCAGCAGCCCACTCGGCCCACGGGCAGCCGAAACGCAGTATTTT.